A single sample gave rise to the 8 T cell receptor beta chains below, sequenced in a study of regulatory T cells in long-lasting Graves disease (dated by TCRdb to about 2021). The protocol used for the library was multiplex PCR. For sequencing, an Illumina HiSeq 4000 was employed. iRepertoire HTBI primers and Arm-PCR amplification of CDR3 regions were used to construct TCR beta libraries. TCRdb redid the processing of the public reads, applying fastp at Q25 and MiXCR, and retained in-frame beta chains. Merged by CDR3 protein, the rows form single entries marked with the most common genes and DNA. The sample table lists about 440,000 distinct CDR3 sequences, around 14% of them with a count of one. Jointly, the top ten make up over 15% of the sample. Read against the paper, the sample's time point label means: newly diagnosed GD, antithyroid drugs for less than 3 months. For both TCR sequencing and RNA sequencing, RNA was extracted from PBMCs using TRIzol.

The sample also formed part of further work on T cells in Graves' hyperthyroidism and ophthalmopathy.

This material consisted of peripheral blood mononuclear cells (PBMCs), taken at new diagnosis, from a patient treated with antithyroid drugs. These receptors were collected from a woman aged 25-40 years with Graves disease. Donor details come from another sample of the same person, matched by shared clones.

This clonotype was recorded many times. This sequence joins TRBV10-3 and TRBJ2-3; D is unresolved. Per germline, CDR1 ENHRY and CDR2 SYGVKD. V lost 4 bases to trimming and J lost 0 bases, with 8 bases between them. The CDR3 extends over 14 amino acids. This CDR3 reads CAISVLASTDTQYF. The CDR3 region has the DNA TGTGCCATCAGTGTACTGGCTAGCACAGATACGCAGTATTTT.

In this sample, this clonotype turned up many times. The chain uses TRBV7-2 and TRBJ2-7; D gene uncertain. CDR3 length: 14 residues. The germline CDR1 and CDR2 sequences are SGHTA and FQGNSA. Trimming pared 0 bases from V and 2 bases from J, leaving 8 bases between. CDR3 residues: CASSLANRPYEQYF. The DNA for the CDR3 is TGTGCCAGCAGCTTAGCCAACAGACCCTACGAGCAGTACTTC.

This clonotype occurred many times. The chain uses TRBV3-1 and TRBJ1-1, with D uncertain. V lost 0 bases, J lost 4 bases, and 3 bases lay in between. Germline V lookup: CDR1 LGHDT, CDR2 YNNKEL (reference sequence). CDR3 length: 12 amino acids. CDR3 bases: TGTGCCAGCAGCCAAGAGTTCACTGAAGCTTTCTTT. It encodes CASSQEFTEAFF.

This clonotype was recorded many times. This rearrangement joins TRBV20-1 to TRBJ1-5; maybe TRBD1 (5 bases). V lost 0 bases, J lost 5 bases, and 11 bases lay in between. Germline V gives CDR1 DFQATT, CDR2 SNEGSKA (reference sequence). The CDR3 length is 14 residues. This CDR3 reads CSARENRMDQPQHF. The CDR3 DNA sequence: TGCAGTGCTAGAGAGAACAGGATGGATCAGCCCCAGCATTTT.

The table lists this clonotype with many counts. The rearrangement joins TRBV20-1 to TRBJ2-1; the match to TRBD1 covers 9 bases. Trimming cost V 1 base and J 4 bases; bases outside gene matches: 5. The CDR3 has 15 residues. CDR1 and CDR2 from the germline V gene are DFQATT and SNEGSKA (reference sequence). The CDR3: CSARGGQGVYNEQFF. In nucleotides, the CDR3 is TGCAGTGCTAGAGGGGGACAGGGAGTGTACAATGAGCAGTTCTTC.

This clonotype was seen many times. The chain carries TRBV11-2 and TRBJ1-2; possible D gene TRBD1, 6 bases. The CDR3 extends over 14 amino acids. V lost 3 bases to trimming and J lost 2 bases, with 10 bases between them. CDR1 SGHAT and CDR2 FQNNGV come from the germline V gene. CDR3 DNA sequence: TGTGCCAGCAGCTTCTCACAGGGAAACTATGGCTACACCTTC. Translation: CASSFSQGNYGYTF.

This clonotype was detected many times. The chain links TRBV5-1 to TRBJ1-2; D may be TRBD1 (5 bases). The CDR3 spans 14 residues. Germline assignment: CDR1 SGHRS and CDR2 YFSETQ. V lost 3 bases and J lost 5, with 14 bases in between. In DNA, the CDR3 is TGCGCCAGCAGCTCGAAGCAGGGTGGATATGGCTACACCTTC. This codes for CASSSKQGGYGYTF.

A word on this clonotype: A much bigger clone sits one base away, suggesting this may be a read error. The J gene is TRBJ2-5, the V gene TRBV27, with unresolved D. V lost 5 bases to trimming and J lost 1 base, with 14 bases between them. CDR1 is MNHEY, CDR2 SMNVEV, per germline (reference sequence). The CDR3 length is 15 residues. CDR3 region: CASSATRARQETQYF. In nucleotides, the CDR3 is TGTGCCAGCAGTGCCACAAGGGCTCGCCAAGAGACCCAGTACTTC.